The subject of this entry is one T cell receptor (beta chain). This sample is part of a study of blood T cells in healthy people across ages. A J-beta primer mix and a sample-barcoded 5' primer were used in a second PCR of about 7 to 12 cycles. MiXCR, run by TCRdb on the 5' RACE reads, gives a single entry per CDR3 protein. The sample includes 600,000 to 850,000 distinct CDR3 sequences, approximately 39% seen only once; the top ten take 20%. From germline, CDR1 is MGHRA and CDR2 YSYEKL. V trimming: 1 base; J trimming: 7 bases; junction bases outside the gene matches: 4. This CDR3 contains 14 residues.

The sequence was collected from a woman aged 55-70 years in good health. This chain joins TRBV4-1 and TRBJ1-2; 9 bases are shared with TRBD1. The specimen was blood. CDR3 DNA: TGCGCCAGCAGCCAAGTAGACAGGGGGAGTGGCTACACCTTC. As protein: CASSQVDRGSGYTF.